This T cell receptor beta chain was recovered during a study of Tregs in tolerant kidney transplant recipients. CD4+CD25+CD127- Tregs, CD4+CD25- non-Tregs, CD4 and CD8 cells were sorted. In this sample, this clone turned up once. Its antigen is unknown. The assay was immunoSEQ multiplex PCR, and TCRdb's table has in-frame clones only and misses some. This repertoire shows roughly 120,000 clones, roughly nine tenths found once; its top ten account for approximately 0.54%. General study findings and limits: Findings come from small patient numbers and require larger validation. This study did not directly address biological reproducibility. The most relevant donor-specific Treg TCRbeta repertoire apparently came from expansion with activated donor B cells.

This receptor was identified in a human donor in good health. Sequencing used CD4+ T cells from blood.

The CDR3 protein is CASSLAGRTDTQYF. CDR3 bases: TGTGCCAGTAGTCTAGCGGGCCGCACAGATACGCAGTATTTT. The chain joins TRBV19 to TRBJ2-3; 8 positions match TRBD2. The CDR3 contains 14 residues. The germline CDR1 and CDR2 sequences are LNHDA and SQIVND (reference sequence). V lost 5 bases to trimming and J lost 1 base; unmatched junction nucleotides: 2. Filled out from reference TRBV19 and TRBJ2-3, the complete variable domain reads DGGITQSPKYLFRKEGQNVTLSCEQNLNHDAMYWYRQDPGQGLRLIYYSQIVNDFQKGDIAEGYSVSREKKESFPLTVTSAQKNPTAFYLCASSLAGRTDTQYFGPGTRLTVL.